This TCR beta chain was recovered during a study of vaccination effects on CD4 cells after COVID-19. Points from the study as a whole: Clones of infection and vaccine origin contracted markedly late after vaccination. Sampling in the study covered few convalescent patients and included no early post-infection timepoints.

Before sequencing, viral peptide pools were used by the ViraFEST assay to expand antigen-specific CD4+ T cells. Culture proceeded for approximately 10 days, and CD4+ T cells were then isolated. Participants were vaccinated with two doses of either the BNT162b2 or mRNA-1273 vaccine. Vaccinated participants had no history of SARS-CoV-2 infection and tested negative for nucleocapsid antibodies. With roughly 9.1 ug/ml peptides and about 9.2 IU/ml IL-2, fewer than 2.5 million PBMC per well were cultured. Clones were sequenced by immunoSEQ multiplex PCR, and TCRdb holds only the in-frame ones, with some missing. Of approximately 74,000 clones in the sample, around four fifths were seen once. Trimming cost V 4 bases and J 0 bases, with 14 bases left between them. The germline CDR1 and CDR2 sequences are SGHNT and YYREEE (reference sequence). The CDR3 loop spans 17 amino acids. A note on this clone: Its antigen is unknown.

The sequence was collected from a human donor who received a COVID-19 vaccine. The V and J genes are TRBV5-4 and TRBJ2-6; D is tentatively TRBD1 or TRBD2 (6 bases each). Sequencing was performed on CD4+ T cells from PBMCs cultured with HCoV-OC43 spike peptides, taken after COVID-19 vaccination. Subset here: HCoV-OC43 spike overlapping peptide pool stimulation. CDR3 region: CASSRGDRSSGANVLTF. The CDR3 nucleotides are TGTGCCAGCAGCAGGGGGGACCGAAGCTCTGGGGCCAACGTCCTGACTTTC. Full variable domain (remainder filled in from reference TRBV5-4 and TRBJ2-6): ETGVTQSPTHLIKTRGQQVTLRCSSQSGHNTVSWYQQALGQGPQFIFQYYREEENGRGNFPPRFSGLQFPNYSSELNVNALELDDSALYLCASSRGDRSSGANVLTFGAGSRLTVL.